Detailed here is one TCR beta chain. This clonotype was observed many times. Its antigen remains unidentified. Base qualities are not at hand, and no much larger clone is one base apart. This sample was included in a study of identical twins listed by TCRdb under 2016. For the study in its entirety: The study deep-sequenced TCR alpha and beta repertoires from monozygotic twins, unrelated adults of various ages and cord blood to test whether fetal clonotypes persist. To rule out contamination, the twin experiments were replicated at different times with different library preparation protocols.

The library relied on 5' RACE. The instrument given in TCRdb is Illumina HiSeq 2000. A universal primer binding site was added through template switching, and the final cDNA carried a unique molecular identifier so that TCR cDNA molecules could be counted accurately. Specific primers in the conserved constant-segment region were used to synthesize first-strand cDNA for the TCR alpha and beta chains. To control for contamination, every cDNA library carried two barcodes: a SMART-Mk sample barcode plus Illumina barcodes. Two successive PCR steps introduced TruSeq adapter sequences along with Illumina sample barcodes. Sequencing of the TCR alpha and beta cDNA libraries was done on the Illumina HiSeq platform using custom primers. On the authors' methods: Raw reads were processed with MiGEC to extract unique molecular identifiers, and MiXCR was used to determine CDR3 positions. For each individual, recombination models were inferred using an EM algorithm with the repgenHMM and IGoR tools. Shared clonotype analysis was performed with the tcR package in R, normalizing sharing by the product of cloneset sizes. To study raw recombination without the effects of thymic and clonal selection, out-of-frame nonproductive sequences were analyzed. The public sequencing data were trimmed at Q25 with fastp and processed into clonotypes with MiXCR by TCRdb, which kept only in-frame beta chains. For every CDR3 protein sequence, its rows merge into one entry that carries the most common genes and DNA. TCRdb's processing, not the study's, gives the V and J calls here. This sample gives approximately 260,000 distinct CDR3 sequences in total; over 11% of them show up just once. The top ten constitute approximately 8.8% of the sample.

The investigation overall reported the following: Abundant cord blood beta clonotypes had fewer insertions, young adult naive repertoires showed a similar but weaker trend, and memory repertoires showed no such trend. Because the same donors could not be followed over many years, conclusions were based on cross-sectional statistical analysis. Zero-insertion analyses could be partly confounded by invariant T cells such as MAIT and iNKT, though diverse VJ usage argued against such confounding for most clonotypes. Compared with coincidental sharing between unrelated individuals, out-of-frame TCR alpha sequences shared between twins showed an excess of sequences with low generation probability. In monozygotic twins, recombination models systematically underestimated out-of-frame TCR alpha sharing, but the models matched the sharing seen between unrelated individuals. Excess twin sharing in beta out-of-frame sequences was weaker because fewer shared sequences lowered the signal-to-noise ratio.

Every donor was a healthy Caucasian. Miltenyi CD45RO+ enrichment and human naive T-cell isolation kits were used to isolate memory (CD45RO+) and naive T cells from PBMC. V is cut back by 3 bases and J by 5 bases, with 6 bases in the junction unmatched. From cysteine to phenylalanine, the CDR3 is 15 amino acids long. Kept here is only the CDR3 DNA, which spans 45 bases and is read in frame from base 1. The CDR1 and CDR2 encoded by the germline V gene are MNHEY and SVGAGI. This receptor chain uses TRBV6-5 and TRBJ2-3; TRBD2 agrees with 9 junctional bases. Material for sequencing was memory (CD45RO+) T cells sorted from blood. Interpreted using the paper, the cell subset or site label stands for: CD45RO+ enriched T cells. This receptor was identified in a woman under 30 in good health. The CDR3 protein is CASSYGGGAVDTQYF. The DNA sequence follows: TGTGCCAGCAGTTATGGCGGGGGGGCGGTAGATACGCAGTATTTT.